This T cell receptor (beta chain) was sequenced in a study of beta chain features in type 1 diabetes. Overall study: Age, gender, cell numbers and subset yield matched between patients and controls. Points from the study as a whole: Within the patient group, naive, central memory and Treg TCRB repertoires appeared more similar to each other than within healthy donors. Type 1 diabetes patients had moderately but significantly shorter TCRB CDR3s in all four CD4+ subsets.

CDR3 length: 13 amino acids. Germline CDR1 and CDR2: MDHEN and SYDVKM. Sorting with CD45RO/CCR7/CD25/CD127/CD95/CD27 yielded naive, central memory, regulatory and stem-like memory CD4+ cells. Sequencing targeted expressed TCRB transcripts, as all isolated RNA had been reverse transcribed. Sequencing of naive, central memory and regulatory T cell samples gave an average of roughly 4 million reads. Here immunoSEQ multiplex PCR was the method, and the copy in TCRdb shows in-frame clones only, minus some. The repertoire includes about 370,000 clones, around 10% of them detected once, and about 0.64% sits in the top ten. Only a few counts were recorded for this clone. Its antigen is as yet unknown.

This clonotype was sampled from a man aged 25-40 years with type 1 diabetes. The chain employs TRBV28 and TRBJ1-3; 8 positions match TRBD1. The material sequenced was central memory CD4+ T cells from blood. The CDR3 spells CAHGQGSGNTIYF. CDR3 DNA sequence: TGTGCACATGGACAGGGCTCTGGAAACACCATATATTTT.